This is a list of T cell receptor beta chains from one sample in a study of early T cells in non-severe SARS-CoV-2 infection. MiXCR, run by TCRdb on the 5' RACE reads, gives a single entry per CDR3 protein. This table has approximately 23,000 distinct CDR3 sequences, almost 4.5% appearing once. Sequencing was done on a sample of whole blood. These receptors were taken from an adult who was a healthcare worker with PCR-confirmed SARS-CoV-2 infection or an uninfected control (not recorded which). Each CDR3 is given with its conserved first and last residue. Fields, in order: CDR3 protein, J gene, V gene.

CDR3aa: CATEDPGGGETQYF; j_gene: TRBJ2-5; v_gene: TRBV10-2
CDR3aa: CASSQDPAGGYTF; j_gene: TRBJ1-2; v_gene: TRBV4-2
CDR3aa: CASSLSGGDADTQYF; j_gene: TRBJ2-3; v_gene: TRBV12-3/TRBV12-4
CDR3aa: CASSEGEGRDTEAFF; j_gene: TRBJ1-1; v_gene: TRBV25-1
CDR3aa: CASKSGANYNSPLHF; j_gene: TRBJ1-6; v_gene: TRBV6-4
CDR3aa: CASSLDRGGFHEQFF; j_gene: TRBJ2-1; v_gene: TRBV6-1
CDR3aa: CASSSSAGVNEKLFF; j_gene: TRBJ1-4; v_gene: TRBV7-6
CDR3aa: CSARTTSADTGELFF; j_gene: TRBJ2-2; v_gene: TRBV20-1
CDR3aa: CASSLASTTVGNTIYF; j_gene: TRBJ1-3; v_gene: TRBV7-9
CDR3aa: CASSLTADSPLHF; j_gene: TRBJ1-6; v_gene: TRBV13
CDR3aa: CASTRGTVNQPQHF; j_gene: TRBJ1-5; v_gene: TRBV28
CDR3aa: CASSLRGENTGELFF; j_gene: TRBJ2-2; v_gene: TRBV7-6
CDR3aa: CASSFPSAEQYF; j_gene: TRBJ2-7; v_gene: TRBV7-9
CDR3aa: CASRNAGTGDYNEQFF; j_gene: TRBJ2-1; v_gene: TRBV11-2
CDR3aa: CASSVVDTSGTDTQYF; j_gene: TRBJ2-3; v_gene: TRBV9
CDR3aa: CASSSAGLGETQYF; j_gene: TRBJ2-5; v_gene: TRBV7-9
CDR3aa: CASSQQQAGGEKLFF; j_gene: TRBJ1-4; v_gene: TRBV3-1
CDR3aa: CASSLVQETQYF; j_gene: TRBJ2-5; v_gene: TRBV11-2
CDR3aa: CASSRKQGASSPLHF; j_gene: TRBJ1-6; v_gene: TRBV3-1
CDR3aa: CASSLPGTDYEQYF; j_gene: TRBJ2-7; v_gene: TRBV7-2
CDR3aa: CSARTGVYGYTF; j_gene: TRBJ1-2; v_gene: TRBV29-1